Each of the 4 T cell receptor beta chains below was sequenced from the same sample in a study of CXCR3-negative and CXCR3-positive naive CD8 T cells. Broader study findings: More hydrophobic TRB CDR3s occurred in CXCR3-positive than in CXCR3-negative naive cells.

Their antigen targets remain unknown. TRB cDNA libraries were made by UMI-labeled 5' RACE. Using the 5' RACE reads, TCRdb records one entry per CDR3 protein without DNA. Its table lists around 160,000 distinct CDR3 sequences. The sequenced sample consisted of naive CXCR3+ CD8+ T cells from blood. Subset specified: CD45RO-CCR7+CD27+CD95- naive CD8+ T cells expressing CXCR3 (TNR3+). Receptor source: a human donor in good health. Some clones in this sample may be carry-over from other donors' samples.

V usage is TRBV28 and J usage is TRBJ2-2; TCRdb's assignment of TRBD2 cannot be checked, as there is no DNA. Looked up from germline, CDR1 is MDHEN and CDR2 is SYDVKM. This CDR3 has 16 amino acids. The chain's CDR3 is CASSRGLAGPTGELFF.

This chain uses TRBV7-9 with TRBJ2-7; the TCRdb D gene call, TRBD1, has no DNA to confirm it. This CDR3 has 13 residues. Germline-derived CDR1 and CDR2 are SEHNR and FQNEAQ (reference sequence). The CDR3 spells CASRGGGNYEQYF.

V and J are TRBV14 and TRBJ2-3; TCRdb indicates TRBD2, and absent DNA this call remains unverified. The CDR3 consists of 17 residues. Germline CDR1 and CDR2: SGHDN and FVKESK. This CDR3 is CASSSRPGSGAKDTQYF.

The CDR3: CASSAGRDTGELFF. The V gene is TRBV7-3, the J gene TRBJ2-2; TCRdb gives TRBD2 as the D gene, but with no DNA this cannot be confirmed. The CDR3 contains 14 residues. Germline V CDR1 and CDR2: SGHTA, FQGTGA.